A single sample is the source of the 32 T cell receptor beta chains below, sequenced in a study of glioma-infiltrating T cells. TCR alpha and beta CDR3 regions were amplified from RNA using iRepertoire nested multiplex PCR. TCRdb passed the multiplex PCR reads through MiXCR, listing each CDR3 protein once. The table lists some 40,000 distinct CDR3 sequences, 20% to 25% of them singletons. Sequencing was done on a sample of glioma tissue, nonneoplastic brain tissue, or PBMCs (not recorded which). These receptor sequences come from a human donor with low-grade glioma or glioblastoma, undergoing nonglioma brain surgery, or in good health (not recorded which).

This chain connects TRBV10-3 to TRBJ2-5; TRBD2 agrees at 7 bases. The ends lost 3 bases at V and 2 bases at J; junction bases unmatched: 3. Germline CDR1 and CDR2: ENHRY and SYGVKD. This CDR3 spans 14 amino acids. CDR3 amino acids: CAISEGREQETQYF. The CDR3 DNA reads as TGTGCCATCAGTGAAGGGAGGGAACAAGAGACCCAGTACTTC.

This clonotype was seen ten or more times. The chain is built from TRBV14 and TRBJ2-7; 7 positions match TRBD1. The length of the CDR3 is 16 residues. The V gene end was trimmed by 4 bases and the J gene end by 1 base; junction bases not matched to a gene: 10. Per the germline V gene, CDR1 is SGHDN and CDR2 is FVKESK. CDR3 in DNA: TGTGCCAGCAGCCCCCGGACAGGATGGTCGTCCTACGAGCAGTACTTC. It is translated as CASSPRTGWSSYEQYF.

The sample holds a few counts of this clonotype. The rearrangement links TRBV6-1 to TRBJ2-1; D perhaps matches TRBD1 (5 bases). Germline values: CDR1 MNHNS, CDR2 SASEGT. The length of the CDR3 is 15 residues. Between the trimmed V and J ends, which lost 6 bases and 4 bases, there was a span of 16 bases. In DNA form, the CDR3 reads TGTGCCAGCAGAGATACAGGCTCCCCTTACAATGAGCAGTTCTTC. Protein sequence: CASRDTGSPYNEQFF.

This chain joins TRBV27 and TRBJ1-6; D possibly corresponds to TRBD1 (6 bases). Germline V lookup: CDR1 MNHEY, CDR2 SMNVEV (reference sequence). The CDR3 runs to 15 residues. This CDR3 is CSRSFYPRGPSPLHF. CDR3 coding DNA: TGTTCCCGCAGTTTCTACCCCAGGGGTCCTTCCCCCCTCCACTTT.

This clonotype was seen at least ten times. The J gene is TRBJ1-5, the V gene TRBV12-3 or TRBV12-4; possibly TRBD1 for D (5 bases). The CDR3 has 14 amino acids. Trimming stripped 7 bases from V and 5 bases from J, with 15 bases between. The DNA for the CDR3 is TGTGCCAGCACCCCCAGGGAATCGGATCAGCCCCAGCATTTT. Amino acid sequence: CASTPRESDQPQHF.

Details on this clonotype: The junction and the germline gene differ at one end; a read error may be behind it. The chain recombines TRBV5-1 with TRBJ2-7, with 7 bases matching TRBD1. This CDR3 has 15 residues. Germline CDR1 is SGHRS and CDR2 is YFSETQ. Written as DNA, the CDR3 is TGCGCCAGCAGCCTGGGACAGACGAGCTCCTACGAGCAGTGCTTC. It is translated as CASSLGQTSSYEQCF.

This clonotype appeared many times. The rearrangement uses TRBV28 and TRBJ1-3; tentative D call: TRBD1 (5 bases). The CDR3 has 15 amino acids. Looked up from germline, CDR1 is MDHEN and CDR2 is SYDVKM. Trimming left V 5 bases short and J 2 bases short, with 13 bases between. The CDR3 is CASSAETATGNTIYF. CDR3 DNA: TGTGCCAGCAGTGCCGAGACAGCGACTGGAAACACCATATATTTT.

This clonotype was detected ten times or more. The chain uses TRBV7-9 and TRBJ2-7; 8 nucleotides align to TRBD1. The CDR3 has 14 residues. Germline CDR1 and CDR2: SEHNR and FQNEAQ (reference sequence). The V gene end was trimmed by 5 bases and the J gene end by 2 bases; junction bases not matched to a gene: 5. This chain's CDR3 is CASSPGQETYEQYF. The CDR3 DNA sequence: TGTGCCAGCAGCCCGGGACAGGAGACCTACGAGCAGTACTTC.

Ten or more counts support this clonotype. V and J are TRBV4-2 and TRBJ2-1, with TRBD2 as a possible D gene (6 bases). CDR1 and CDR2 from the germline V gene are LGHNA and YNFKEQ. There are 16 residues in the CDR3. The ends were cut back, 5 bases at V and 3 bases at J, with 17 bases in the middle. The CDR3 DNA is TGTGCCAGCAGCTCATCACTAGGCGGGAACTACAATGAGCAGTTCTTC. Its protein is CASSSSLGGNYNEQFF.

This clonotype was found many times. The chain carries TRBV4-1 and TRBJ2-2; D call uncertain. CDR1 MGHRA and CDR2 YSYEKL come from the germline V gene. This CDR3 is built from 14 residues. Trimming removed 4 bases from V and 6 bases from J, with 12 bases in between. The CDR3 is CASSRGPESGELFF. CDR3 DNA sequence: TGCGCCAGCAGCCGCGGTCCTGAGTCCGGGGAGCTGTTTTTT.

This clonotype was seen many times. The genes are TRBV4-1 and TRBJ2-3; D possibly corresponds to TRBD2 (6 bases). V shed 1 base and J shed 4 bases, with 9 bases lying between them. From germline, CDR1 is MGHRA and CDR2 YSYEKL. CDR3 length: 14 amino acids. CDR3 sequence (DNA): TGCGCCAGCAGCCAAGGACTAGGTTCAGATACGCAGTATTTT. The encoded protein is CASSQGLGSDTQYF.

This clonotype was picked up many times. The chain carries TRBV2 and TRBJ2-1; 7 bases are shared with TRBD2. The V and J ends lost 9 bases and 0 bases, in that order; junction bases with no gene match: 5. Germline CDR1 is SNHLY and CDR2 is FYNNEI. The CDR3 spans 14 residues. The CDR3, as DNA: TGTGCCAGAAGCGGGATCCCCTCCTACAATGAGCAGTTCTTC. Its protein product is CARSGIPSYNEQFF.

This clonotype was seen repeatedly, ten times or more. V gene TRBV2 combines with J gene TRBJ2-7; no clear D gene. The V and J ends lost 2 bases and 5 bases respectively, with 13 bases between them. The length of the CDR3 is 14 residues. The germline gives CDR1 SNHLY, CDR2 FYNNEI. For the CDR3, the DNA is TGTGCCAGCAGTGAAACGGCTCCCAGCGACGAGCAGTACTTC. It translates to CASSETAPSDEQYF.

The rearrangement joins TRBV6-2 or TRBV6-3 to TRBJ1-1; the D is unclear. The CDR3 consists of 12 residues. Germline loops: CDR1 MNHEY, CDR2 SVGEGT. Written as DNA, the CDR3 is TGTGTTAGCAGTTACGGGAACACTGAAGCTTTCTTT. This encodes CVSSYGNTEAFF.

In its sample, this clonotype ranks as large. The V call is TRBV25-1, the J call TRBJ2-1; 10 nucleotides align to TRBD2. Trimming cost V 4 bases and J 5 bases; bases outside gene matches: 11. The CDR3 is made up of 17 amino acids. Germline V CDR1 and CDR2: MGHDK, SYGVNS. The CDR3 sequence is CASSGLKGLASDNEQFF. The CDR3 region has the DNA TGTGCCAGCAGTGGCCTAAAGGGACTAGCGTCGGACAATGAGCAGTTCTTC.

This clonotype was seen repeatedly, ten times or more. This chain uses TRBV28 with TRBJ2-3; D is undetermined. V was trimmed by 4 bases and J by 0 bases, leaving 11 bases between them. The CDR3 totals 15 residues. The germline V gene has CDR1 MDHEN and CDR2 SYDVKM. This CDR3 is CASSSQKGSTDTQYF. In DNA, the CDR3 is TGTGCCAGCAGTTCTCAAAAGGGAAGCACAGATACGCAGTATTTT.

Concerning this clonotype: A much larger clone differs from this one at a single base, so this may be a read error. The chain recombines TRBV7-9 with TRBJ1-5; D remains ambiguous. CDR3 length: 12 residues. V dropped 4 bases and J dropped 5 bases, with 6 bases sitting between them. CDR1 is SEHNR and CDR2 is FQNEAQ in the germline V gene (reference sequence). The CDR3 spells CASSYRDQPQHF. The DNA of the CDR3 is TGTGCCAGCAGCTACCGAGATCAGCCCCAGCATTTT.

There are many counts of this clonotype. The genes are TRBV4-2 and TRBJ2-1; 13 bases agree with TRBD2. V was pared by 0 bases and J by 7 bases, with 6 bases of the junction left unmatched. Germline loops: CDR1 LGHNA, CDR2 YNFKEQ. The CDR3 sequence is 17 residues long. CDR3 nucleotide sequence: TGTGCCAGCAGCCAAGACCTACTAGCGGGGGGGGCTAATGAGCAGTTCTTC. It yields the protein CASSQDLLAGGANEQFF.

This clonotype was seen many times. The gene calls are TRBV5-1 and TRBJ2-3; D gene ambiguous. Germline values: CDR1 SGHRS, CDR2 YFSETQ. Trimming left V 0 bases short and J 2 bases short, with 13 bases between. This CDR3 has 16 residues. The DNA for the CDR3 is TGCGCCAGCAGCTTGGACTCCCAGCAGTCCACAGATACGCAGTATTTT. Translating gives CASSLDSQQSTDTQYF. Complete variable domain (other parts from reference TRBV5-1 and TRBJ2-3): KAGVTQTPRYLIKTRGQQVTLSCSPISGHRSVSWYQQTPGQGLQFLFEYFSETQRNKGNFPGRFSGRQFSNSRSEMNVSTLELGDSALYLCASSLDSQQSTDTQYFGPGTRLTVL.

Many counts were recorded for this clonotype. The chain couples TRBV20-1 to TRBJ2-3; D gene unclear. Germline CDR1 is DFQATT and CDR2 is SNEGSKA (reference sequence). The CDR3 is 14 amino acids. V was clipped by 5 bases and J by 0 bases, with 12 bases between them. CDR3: CSAASVESTDTQYF. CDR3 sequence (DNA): TGCAGTGCTGCCTCAGTAGAGAGCACAGATACGCAGTATTTT.

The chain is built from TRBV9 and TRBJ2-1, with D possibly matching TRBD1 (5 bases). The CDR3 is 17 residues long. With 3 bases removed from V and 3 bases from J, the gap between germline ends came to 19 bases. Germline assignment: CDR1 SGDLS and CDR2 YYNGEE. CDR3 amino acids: CASSAQPQGDSYNEQFF. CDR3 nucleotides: TGTGCCAGCAGCGCCCAACCTCAGGGTGACAGCTACAATGAGCAGTTCTTC.

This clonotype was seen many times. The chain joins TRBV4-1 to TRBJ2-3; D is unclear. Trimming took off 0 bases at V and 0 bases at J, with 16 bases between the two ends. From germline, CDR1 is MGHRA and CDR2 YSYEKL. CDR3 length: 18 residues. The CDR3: CASSQDPPAVKSTDTQYF. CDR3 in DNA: TGCGCCAGCAGCCAAGATCCGCCGGCCGTTAAGAGCACAGATACGCAGTATTTT.

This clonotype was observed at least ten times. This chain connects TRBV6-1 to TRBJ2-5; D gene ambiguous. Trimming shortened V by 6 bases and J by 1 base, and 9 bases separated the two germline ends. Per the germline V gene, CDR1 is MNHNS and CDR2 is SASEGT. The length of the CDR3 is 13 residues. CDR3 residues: CASSPRPQETQYF. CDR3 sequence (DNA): TGTGCCAGCAGCCCAAGACCCCAAGAGACCCAGTACTTC.

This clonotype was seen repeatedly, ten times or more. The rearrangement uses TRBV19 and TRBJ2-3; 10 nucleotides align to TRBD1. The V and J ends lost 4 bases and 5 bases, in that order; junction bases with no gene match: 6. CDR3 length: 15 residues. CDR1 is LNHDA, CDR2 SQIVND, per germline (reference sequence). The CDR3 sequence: CASSTWDRGLDTQYF. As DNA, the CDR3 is TGTGCCAGTAGTACCTGGGACAGGGGACTAGATACGCAGTATTTT.

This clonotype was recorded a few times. CDR3 loop: CSVKRGDYGYTF. The CDR3 region has the DNA TGCAGCGTGAAAAGAGGCGACTATGGCTACACCTTC. This chain uses TRBV29-1 with TRBJ1-2; D is ambiguous. The CDR3 spans 12 residues. Trimming removed 6 bases at V and 3 bases at J, with 11 bases between. Germline lookup yields CDR1 SQVTM and CDR2 ANQGSEA.

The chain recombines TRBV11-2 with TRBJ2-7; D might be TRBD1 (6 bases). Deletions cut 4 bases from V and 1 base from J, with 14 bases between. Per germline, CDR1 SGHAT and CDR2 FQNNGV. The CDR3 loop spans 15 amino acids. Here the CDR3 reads CASSSDGQLSYEQYF. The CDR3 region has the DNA TGTGCCAGCAGCTCAGACGGACAGCTTTCCTACGAGCAGTACTTC.

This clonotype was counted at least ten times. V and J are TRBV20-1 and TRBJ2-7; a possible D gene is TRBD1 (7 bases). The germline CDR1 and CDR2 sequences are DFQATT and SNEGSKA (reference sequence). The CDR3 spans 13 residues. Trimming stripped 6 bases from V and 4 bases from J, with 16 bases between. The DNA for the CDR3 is TGCAGTGCGCGGCCCAGGGGGACTTACGAGCAGTACGTC. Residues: CSARPRGTYEQYV.

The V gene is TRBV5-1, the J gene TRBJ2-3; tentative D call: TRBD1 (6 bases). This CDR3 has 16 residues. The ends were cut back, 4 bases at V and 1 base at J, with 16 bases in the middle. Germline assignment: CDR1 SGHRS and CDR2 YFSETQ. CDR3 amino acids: CASSNPQGACTDTQYF. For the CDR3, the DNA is TGCGCCAGCAGCAACCCACAGGGTGCTTGCACAGATACGCAGTATTTT.

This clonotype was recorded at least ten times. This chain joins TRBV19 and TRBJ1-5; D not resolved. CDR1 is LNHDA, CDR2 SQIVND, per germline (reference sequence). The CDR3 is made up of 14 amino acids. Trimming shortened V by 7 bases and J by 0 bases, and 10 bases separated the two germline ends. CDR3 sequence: CASTRAPSNQPQHF. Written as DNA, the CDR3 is TGTGCCAGTACTAGGGCACCTAGCAATCAGCCCCAGCATTTT.

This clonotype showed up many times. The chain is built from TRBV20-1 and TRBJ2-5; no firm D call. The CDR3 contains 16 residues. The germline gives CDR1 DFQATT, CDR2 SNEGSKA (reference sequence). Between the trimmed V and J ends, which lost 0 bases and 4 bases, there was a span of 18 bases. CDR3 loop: CSAREPLGPVTETQYF. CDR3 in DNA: TGCAGTGCTAGAGAACCTCTAGGTCCTGTAACAGAGACCCAGTACTTC.

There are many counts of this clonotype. This CDR3 is CAISETTGTGGANSPLHF. The CDR3 nucleotides are TGTGCCATCAGTGAGACTACCGGGACAGGGGGCGCGAATTCACCCCTCCACTTT. V usage is TRBV10-3 and J usage is TRBJ1-6, with TRBD1 matching over 12 bases. The V gene's germline CDR1 is ENHRY and CDR2 SYGVKD. The CDR3 has 18 residues. With 2 bases clipped from V and 7 bases from J, the junction kept 9 bases outside the gene matches.

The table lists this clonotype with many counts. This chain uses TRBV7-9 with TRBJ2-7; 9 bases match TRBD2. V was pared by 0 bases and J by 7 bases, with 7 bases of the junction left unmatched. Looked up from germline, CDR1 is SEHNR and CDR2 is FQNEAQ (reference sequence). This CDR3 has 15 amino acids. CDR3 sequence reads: CASSLALAGTYEQYF. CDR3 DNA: TGTGCCAGCAGCTTAGCTCTAGCGGGAACTTATGAGCAGTACTTC.